This TCR beta chain was sequenced in a study of CD8 T cell repertoires and HIV-1 epitope variants. Study information: Tested: three Gag epitope families, Nef HW9 and YT9. An uncultured baseline aliquot held 1M T cells.

Comment on this clone: Its specificity is not known.

Germline values: CDR1 SGHNT, CDR2 YYREEE (reference sequence). The V and J ends lost 5 bases and 8 bases respectively, with 14 bases between them. This CDR3 has 13 residues. The data were produced by immunoSEQ multiplex PCR, yet TCRdb's version contains in-frame clones alone and is incomplete. The sample records roughly 5,000 clones, 50% to 80% being singletons. The chain carries TRBV5-4 and TRBJ2-1; D might be TRBD1 or TRBD2, each matching 5 bases. Source material: cultured CD8+ T cells derived from PBMCs. This TCR came from a male donor with HIV. This chain's CDR3 is CASSFLRGDEQFF. In nucleotides, the CDR3 is TGTGCCAGCAGTTTCCTCAGAGGGGATGAGCAGTTCTTC.